The 12 T cell receptor beta chains given below trace back to one sample, sequenced in a study of T cells expressing NK-cell markers. With the 5' RACE reads reprocessed, TCRdb shows one record per CDR3 protein and no DNA. This sample's table has 500,000 to 700,000 distinct CDR3 sequences. Material: blood T cells: a sorted CD56 or NKG2C T cell subset, CD4+ or CD8+ T cells, or bulk PBMC T cells (not recorded which). The receptors were sampled from a man aged 18 to 29 in good health.

V is TRBV3-1 and J is TRBJ2-1; TCRdb selects TRBD1, and the lack of DNA leaves this call unchecked. CDR1 is LGHDT and CDR2 is YNNKEL in the germline V gene (reference sequence). There are 18 residues in the CDR3. The CDR3 loop reads CASSQDKGSRSSYNEQFF.

This rearrangement joins TRBV12-3 or TRBV12-4 to TRBJ2-1; without DNA, the TCRdb call of TRBD1 cannot be checked. This CDR3 region has 13 residues. The CDR3 spells CASGVTGGALSIF.

The J gene is TRBJ2-3, the V gene TRBV5-5; there is no DNA to check the TCRdb D call of TRBD2. The CDR3 contains 16 residues. Germline values: CDR1 SGHKS, CDR2 YYEKEE (reference sequence). CDR3: CASSLFGLADTDTQYF.

The rearrangement uses TRBV12-3 or TRBV12-4 and TRBJ2-5; TCRdb designates TRBD2, a call that cannot be tested without DNA. This CDR3 comprises 13 residues. This CDR3 reads CASSWNWEGTQYF.

V is TRBV15 and J is TRBJ2-1. The CDR3 runs 14 residues. Germline V CDR1 and CDR2: LNHNV, YYDKDF (reference sequence). The CDR3 sequence is CATSRDTATNEQFF.

The chain couples TRBV7-9 to TRBJ1-1; the TCRdb call, TRBD1, lacks DNA for checking. The CDR3 loop spans 13 amino acids. Germline V gene lookup returns CDR1 SEHNR and CDR2 FQNEAQ (reference sequence). Here the CDR3 reads CASSLASNPGAFF.

The chain is built from TRBV6-2 or TRBV6-3 and TRBJ2-2; with no DNA, the TCRdb D assignment of TRBD1 cannot be verified. The CDR3 is 15 amino acids. Looked up from germline, CDR1 is MNHEY and CDR2 is SVGEGT. The CDR3 loop is CASSAATGPTGELFF.

The CDR3 reads CASSRGTGYTGELFF. This rearrangement joins TRBV19 to TRBJ2-2; TCRdb designates TRBD1, a call that cannot be tested without DNA. This CDR3 is built from 15 residues. Germline values: CDR1 LNHDA, CDR2 SQIVND (reference sequence).

V is TRBV5-1 and J is TRBJ2-6; lacking DNA, the TRBD1 call made by TCRdb goes unchecked. The length of the CDR3 is 18 residues. From germline, CDR1 is SGHRS and CDR2 YFSETQ. CDR3 region: CASSESWGTFSGANVLTF. The full variable domain, in which reference TRBV5-1 and TRBJ2-6 provide the parts outside the CDR3, is KAGVTQTPRYLIKTRGQQVTLSCSPISGHRSVSWYQQTPGQGLQFLFEYFSETQRNKGNFPGRFSGRQFSNSRSEMNVSTLELGDSALYLCASSESWGTFSGANVLTFGAGSRLTVL.

The rearrangement joins TRBV4-1 to TRBJ2-1; the TCRdb call, TRBD2, lacks DNA for checking. CDR3 length: 17 amino acids. The germline CDR1 and CDR2 sequences are MGHRA and YSYEKL. The CDR3 sequence: CASSVGIGSPSYNEQFF.

This chain uses TRBV10-3 with TRBJ2-3; the TRBD1 assignment by TCRdb is unverifiable without DNA. Per the germline V gene, CDR1 is ENHRY and CDR2 is SYGVKD. The length of the CDR3 is 15 residues. The chain's CDR3 is CAISGVADRADTQYF.

V gene TRBV7-9 combines with J gene TRBJ2-7; TCRdb picks TRBD1, but there is no DNA to check that call. CDR1 and CDR2 (germline): SEHNR, FQNEAQ (reference sequence). This CDR3 has 14 amino acids. CDR3 protein: CASSSDRVGYEQYF.